A selection of T cell receptor beta chains follows, all from one sample in a study of cytomegalovirus exposure and HLA in healthy donors. The repertoire was sequenced with immunoSEQ multiplex PCR; TCRdb's copy has only in-frame clones and lacks some. The table has 200,000 or so clones, around 80% seen once; the top ten hold 1.5% to 2%. Source material: PBMCs. The receptors derive from a man aged 50 to 59 in good health and CMV-seronegative. The CDR3 runs from the conserved cysteine through the conserved F or W. A D gene is named only where the DNA matches it firmly. The size entry is marked missing in some rows and otherwise reads once, few, many or a size class.

>TRBV7-8|13|NA|NA|TRBJ2-5
CASSLVQQETQYF
TGTGCCAGCAGCTTAGTACAGCAAGAGACCCAGTACTTC
>TRBV15|16|TRBD2|NA|TRBJ2-3
CATSSGGLTSTDTQYF
TGTGCCACCAGCAGTGGGGGACTAACTAGCACAGATACGCAGTATTTT
>TRBV6-6|12|TRBD2|NA|TRBJ2-7
CASSPGGYEQYF
TGTGCCAGCAGCCCGGGGGGATACGAGCAGTACTTC
>TRBV19|16|TRBD1|NA|TRBJ1-1
CASSRRGQGSNTEAFF
TGTGCCAGTAGTCGCCGGGGACAGGGCTCGAACACTGAAGCTTTCTTT
>TRBV6-5|15|TRBD2|NA|TRBJ2-3
CASGTSRPSTDTQYF
TGTGCCAGCGGGACTAGCCGTCCTAGCACAGATACGCAGTATTTT
>TRBV7-3|13|NA|few|TRBJ1-1
CASSLYRSVEAFF
TGTGCCAGCAGCTTATACAGGTCCGTTGAAGCTTTCTTT
>TRBV27|14|TRBD2|NA|TRBJ2-7
CASRRTSGIYEQYF
TGTGCCAGCAGACGGACTAGCGGGATCTACGAGCAGTACTTC
>TRBV5-4|15|TRBD1|NA|TRBJ1-2
CASSNLQGGFYGYTF
TGTGCCAGCAGCAACCTACAGGGGGGTTTTTATGGCTACACCTTC
>TRBV30|15|NA|NA|TRBJ2-1
CAWSRAAGRSGEQFF
TGTGCCTGGAGCCGGGCGGCGGGAAGGTCAGGTGAGCAGTTCTTC
>TRBV11-2|15|TRBD1|NA|TRBJ1-1
CASSLAGGRNTEAFF
TGTGCCAGCAGCTTAGCAGGGGGCAGGAACACTGAAGCTTTCTTT
>TRBV7-2|13|NA|NA|TRBJ1-5
CASSARGEQPQHF
TGTGCCAGCAGCGCCAGGGGAGAGCAGCCCCAGCATTTT
>TRBV19|17|TRBD2|NA|TRBJ2-1
CASSIGWGTSGRNEQFF
TGTGCCAGTAGTATAGGGTGGGGGACTAGCGGGAGAAATGAGCAGTTCTTC
>TRBV5-6|14|TRBD1|once|TRBJ2-5
CASSLAGTEETQYF
TGTGCCAGCAGCTTGGCCGGGACAGAAGAGACCCAGTACTTC
>TRBV7-9|16|TRBD2|NA|TRBJ2-1
CASSFKGTSGGPEQFF
TGTGCCAGCAGCTTCAAAGGGACTAGCGGGGGCCCTGAGCAGTTCTTC
>TRBV13|13|TRBD1|NA|TRBJ1-1
CASSPGGGTEAFF
TGTGCCAGCAGCCCAGGGGGTGGAACTGAAGCTTTCTTT
>TRBV15|13|TRBD1|NA|TRBJ2-7
CATSRDRGYEQYF
TGTGCCACCAGCCGAGACAGGGGCTACGAGCAGTACTTC
>TRBV27|13|NA|NA|TRBJ2-1
CASSLRSTGAEFF
TGTGCCAGCAGTTTACGAAGCACAGGTGCTGAGTTCTTC
>TRBV5-1|13|NA|NA|TRBJ2-1
CASSLVLAGEQFF
TGCGCCAGCAGCTTGGTACTAGCTGGTGAGCAGTTCTTC
>TRBV10-2|15|NA|NA|TRBJ2-6
CASSHPGSGANVLTF
TGCGCCAGCAGCCACCCAGGGTCTGGGGCCAACGTCCTGACTTTC
>TRBV2|14|NA|NA|TRBJ2-7
CASRGDRLVHEQYF
TGTGCCAGCAGGGGCGACAGGCTTGTCCACGAGCAGTACTTC
>TRBV2|14|TRBD1|NA|TRBJ2-2
CASDDRGQTGELFF
TGTGCCAGCGACGACAGGGGGCAAACCGGGGAGCTGTTTTTT
>TRBV7-9|10|NA|NA|TRBJ2-3
CSSTEYTQYF
TGTTCCAGCACCGAGTATACGCAGTATTTT
>TRBV7-9|16|NA|once|TRBJ2-7
CASTPDAGLISYEQYF
TGTGCCAGCACCCCCGACGCAGGGCTGATCAGCTACGAGCAGTACTTC
>TRBV4-1|18|NA|once|TRBJ2-3
CASSPLLSTYTAMDTQYF
TGCGCCAGCAGCCCGCTACTTTCGACTTATACCGCAATGGATACGCAGTATTTT
>TRBV27|14|TRBD2|NA|TRBJ2-1
CASSSQAGNREQFF
TGTGCCAGCAGTAGTCAAGCGGGAAACCGCGAGCAGTTCTTC
>TRBV4-2|16|NA|NA|TRBJ2-6
CASSQVGGDGANVLTF
TGTGCCAGCAGCCAAGTAGGGGGGGATGGGGCCAACGTCCTGACTTTC